Below, 15 T cell receptor beta chains from the same sample are listed, as sequenced in a study of blood T cell repertoires in COVID-19. Measured with immunoSEQ multiplex PCR; TCRdb has only the in-frame clones, and not every one. The repertoire holds 200,000 to 250,000 clones, around 92% seen once, with around 1.2% in the top ten. Sequencing was carried out using peripheral blood. The receptors come from a man aged 25-40 years with acute or convalescent COVID-19.

V gene TRBV27 combines with J gene TRBJ1-1; TRBD1 aligns across 11 bases. The CDR3 extends over 14 amino acids. V lost 3 bases and J lost 10; bases outside the gene matches: 7. Germline CDR1 reads MNHEY; CDR2 reads SMNVEV (reference sequence). CDR3 sequence (DNA): TGTGCCAGCAGTTTCAGGACAGGGGGCGATGGAGCTTTCTTT. Translated: CASSFRTGGDGAFF.

CDR3: CASSDRQGTMGGYTF. The CDR3 DNA sequence: TGTGCCAGCAGTGACAGACAGGGGACGATGGGTGGCTACACCTTC. The V and J genes are TRBV27 and TRBJ1-2; TRBD1 agrees at 8 bases. Germline CDR1 is MNHEY and CDR2 is SMNVEV (reference sequence). V was pared by 5 bases and J by 7 bases, with 12 bases of the junction left unmatched. CDR3 length equals 15 residues.

This clone appeared a single time. This chain joins TRBV5-1 and TRBJ2-5, with a possible D match to TRBD1 (5 bases). CDR3 length: 15 amino acids. From germline, CDR1 is SGHRS and CDR2 YFSETQ. V lost 1 base and J lost 3, with 13 bases in between. DNA for the CDR3: TGCGCCAGCAGCTTGATGGGCAGGGCTGAAGAGACCCAGTACTTC. Translation: CASSLMGRAEETQYF.

The rearrangement links TRBV7-2 to TRBJ2-3, with 7 nucleotides matching TRBD1. Germline CDR1 reads SGHTA; CDR2 reads FQGNSA. The CDR3 is 14 amino acids. V trimming: 4 bases; J trimming: 4 bases; junction bases outside the gene matches: 5. The CDR3 region has the DNA TGTGCCAGCAGCTCCACGACAGGGCCAGATACGCAGTATTTT. Its translation: CASSSTTGPDTQYF.

The CDR3 bases are TGCGCCAGCAGCTTTCGGGGGGCGGTCGGGAATGAGCAGTTCTTC. Translation: CASSFRGAVGNEQFF. The V and J genes are TRBV5-1 and TRBJ2-1; D possibly corresponds to TRBD2 (7 bases). Per the germline V gene, CDR1 is SGHRS and CDR2 is YFSETQ. V was trimmed by 2 bases and J by 7 bases, leaving 16 bases between them. CDR3 length: 15 residues.

The J gene is TRBJ2-1, the V gene TRBV14; 11 bases are shared with TRBD2. Germline V CDR1 and CDR2: SGHDN, FVKESK. J was trimmed by 8 bases and V by 6 bases; bases with no gene match: 9. CDR3 size: 15 residues. CDR3 sequence reads: CASRSDSTSGDEQFF. The CDR3, as DNA: TGTGCCAGCAGGAGCGACTCGACTAGCGGGGATGAGCAGTTCTTC.

The sample holds a few counts of this clone. This rearrangement joins TRBV4-1 to TRBJ1-1; a weak D match, TRBD1 (5 bases). Germline V gives CDR1 MGHRA, CDR2 YSYEKL. V lost 0 bases and J lost 5, with 10 bases in between. The CDR3 extends over 14 amino acids. The DNA for the CDR3 is TGCGCCAGCAGCCAAGAATTGGGGCCGACTGAAGCTTTCTTT. Residues: CASSQELGPTEAFF.

The chain uses TRBV10-3 and TRBJ2-4; D perhaps matches TRBD2 (6 bases). Germline V CDR1 and CDR2: ENHRY, SYGVKD. The CDR3 is 15 residues long. The ends were cut back, 4 bases at V and 2 bases at J, with 12 bases in the middle. The CDR3 DNA is TGTGCCATCAGTGGAGTCGGGAGTTCCAAAAACATTCAGTACTTC. This sequence encodes CAISGVGSSKNIQYF.

The CDR3 DNA reads TGTGCCAGCAGTTTATCGCTCATTGCGGCTAATGAGCAGTTCTTC. Translating it yields CASSLSLIAANEQFF. The chain has TRBV27 and TRBJ2-1; D is ambiguous. Between the trimmed V and J ends, which lost 0 bases and 7 bases, there was a span of 13 bases. The CDR3 totals 15 residues. The germline gives CDR1 MNHEY, CDR2 SMNVEV (reference sequence).

The rearrangement links TRBV4-1 to TRBJ2-3; D might be TRBD1 (5 bases). The CDR3 runs to 14 residues. Germline V gene lookup returns CDR1 MGHRA and CDR2 YSYEKL. V gave up 6 bases and J gave up 5 bases, with 15 bases separating them. CDR3 loop: CASRKVTERDTQYF. The CDR3 DNA sequence: TGCGCCAGCAGGAAGGTGACAGAGAGAGATACGCAGTATTTT.

The gene calls are TRBV9 and TRBJ2-1, with 9 bases identical to TRBD2. The V segment lost 4 bases and the J segment 9 bases; nucleotides outside the gene matches: 8. Germline V gene lookup returns CDR1 SGDLS and CDR2 YYNGEE. The CDR3 contains 14 residues. The CDR3 nucleotides read TGTGCCAGCAGCCCCCAGAGCGGGAGGTTTGAGCAGTTCTTC. It is translated as CASSPQSGRFEQFF.

V and J are TRBV5-6 and TRBJ1-2, with a tentative D call TRBD1 (5 bases). V was pared by 2 bases and J by 5 bases, with 10 bases between. Germline CDR1 is SGHDT and CDR2 is YYEEEE. This CDR3 is built from 13 residues. The chain's CDR3 is CASSFQGEYGYTF. Here the CDR3 DNA reads TGTGCCAGCAGCTTCCAGGGTGAATATGGCTACACCTTC. Complete variable domain (other parts from reference TRBV5-6 and TRBJ1-2): DAGVTQSPTHLIKTRGQQVTLRCSPKSGHDTVSWYQQALGQGPQFIFQYYEEEERQRGNFPDRFSGHQFPNYSSELNVNALLLGDSALYLCASSFQGEYGYTFGSGTRLTVV.

For this clone: At one boundary the junction diverges from the germline segment, which might be a read error. This CDR3 reads CASSDRDRTVDF. The CDR3 DNA follows: TGTGCCAGCAGTGATCGGGACCGGACAGTTGACTTC. The chain recombines TRBV6-1 with TRBJ2-7; tentative D call: TRBD1 (6 bases). Germline lookup yields CDR1 MNHNS and CDR2 SASEGT. The CDR3 spans 12 residues.

V is TRBV5-1 and J is TRBJ1-4, with D perhaps TRBD1 (5 bases). Trimming shortened V by 3 bases and J by 0 bases, and 9 bases separated the two germline ends. Germline V gene sequence: CDR1 SGHRS, CDR2 YFSETQ. This CDR3 is 15 amino acids long. The CDR3 region has the DNA TGCGCCAGCAGCTCTTCGGGGGCAACTAATGAAAAACTGTTTTTT. It encodes CASSSSGATNEKLFF.

A note on this clone: This same CDR3 is encoded by further DNA sequences in the sample. This chain connects TRBV19 to TRBJ1-5; D not resolved. CDR3 length: 14 amino acids. The germline V and J ends were trimmed by 2 bases and 1 base, with 6 bases remaining between them. Germline lookup yields CDR1 LNHDA and CDR2 SQIVND (reference sequence). CDR3 region: CASSIRGSNQPQHF. As DNA, the CDR3 is TGTGCCAGTAGTATACGAGGAAGCAATCAGCCCCAGCATTTT.